This record covers a single TCR beta chain. Its antigen is unknown. Patient tissue came from resections in Japan or China, 2014–2017. Each case's diagnosis was confirmed by two pathologists on H&E. The CDR3 contains 16 residues. Germline V lookup: CDR1 LGHNA, CDR2 YNFKEQ. V was pared by 1 base and J by 6 bases, with 16 bases between. The sample belongs to a study of immune evolution from preneoplasia to lung adenocarcinoma. Study as a whole: HLA loss of heterozygosity: 7% AIS, over 12% MIA, roughly 35% ADC, none AAH. Whole-study results and caveats: Compared with EGFR-mutant or double wild-type lesions, KRAS-mutant nodules were more clonal.

TCRdb keeps only in-frame clones here, not all; method: immunoSEQ multiplex PCR. The sample records tens of thousands of clones, less than 85% being singletons. V and J are TRBV4-2 and TRBJ2-1; D possibly corresponds to TRBD1 (6 bases). Sequenced input: FFPE invasive lung adenocarcinoma tissue. This receptor was taken from a person aged 55 to 69 with lung adenocarcinoma. The CDR3 is CASSQAPGDAGNEQFF. The CDR3 DNA follows: TGTGCCAGCAGCCAAGCCCCAGGGGACGCTGGCAATGAGCAGTTCTTC.